This TCR beta chain is drawn from a study of shared clonotypes between healthy human individuals. Turning to this clone: Its antigen is unknown.

The CDR3 covers 12 residues. J lost 3 bases, V lost 11 bases, and 6 bases had no gene match. CDR1 is SNHLY and CDR2 is FYNNEI in the germline V gene. Whole-study results and caveats: Apart from blood, nothing was sampled; tissue repertoires likely differ.

In replicate PCRs of sorted subsets, around 0.2 ug DNA, tens of thousands of T cell genomes, was used. Generated by immunoSEQ multiplex PCR, the TCRdb table keeps only in-frame clones and is missing some. The data show fewer than 350,000 clones, about nine tenths seen once. This chain links TRBV2 with TRBJ1-1; 7 positions match TRBD1. The sample comprised memory CD8+ T cells sorted from blood. As for subset: CD45RO+ cells pooled with CCR7-negative TemRA cells. The receptor's source is a young man in good health. CDR3 residues: CAHRGGYTEAFF. The CDR3 DNA is TGTGCCCACAGGGGAGGGTACACTGAAGCTTTCTTT.